The TCR beta chain described here comes from a study of cytomegalovirus exposure and HLA in healthy donors (dated by TCRdb to between 2016 and 2019). Turning to the overall study: According to an earlier analysis of 550 to 750 of the donors, some 180 million T cells yielded 117 million unique TCR beta sequences and less than 300 Gb of sequence data. Roughly 300 gigabases of sequencing data and around 80 million unique TCR sequences made up an early release that covered approximately 700 HLA-typed donors. The genetic ancestry cluster associated with self-reported Caucasian donors included roughly 84% of the 350 to 500 genotyped donors. The study was designed to test whether signatures of past pathogen exposure could be identified by cataloging public T cell receptors. The study profiled the T cell repertoires of about 720 subjects by immunosequencing and related them to cytomegalovirus serostatus. Besides the first cohort of around 700 subjects, a separate validation cohort made up of around 120 different subjects was used. To predict cytomegalovirus infection status, the study brought together high-throughput TCR immunosequencing, statistical association of individual TCRs with disease status, and machine learning. In a later analysis, previously published TCR beta repertoires from several hundred donors were re-analyzed and high-resolution HLA genotyping was added so that TCR occurrence patterns could be studied. Rather than drawing on any new phenotypic data, the later analysis identified candidate immune exposures from TCR beta sequences and the way those sequences occurred across donors. An earlier analysis of nearly 600 of the donors applied high-throughput TCR beta sequencing to assess whether each TCR beta V gene segment acted as functional or pseudogenic. Donor age, sex, ethnicity and CMV serostatus were compiled together with the repertoire data. Genome-wide SNP genotypes for about 60% of the roughly 670 donors were used in a later genetic analysis, which treated that subset as a discovery cohort. Every repertoire in the discovery cohort had been generated on one and the same sequencing platform. HLA typing covered class I and class II loci at four-digit resolution. The number of donors typed differed by locus, with roughly 620-640 for A, B, C, DRB1 and DQB1, roughly 550 for DQA1, nearly 610 for DPA1, and under 490 for DPB1. Four to six DR-DQ haplotypes were handled as single units for association and clustering, since linkage in the cohort was strong. Across about 370 genotyped donors of the cohort, an average of about 220,000 unique TCR beta nucleotide sequences per donor were sequenced, and around 19% of those sequences were non-productive. Points the paper makes about the study in general: Because HLA typing was unavailable for some donors at each locus, only the typed subset was used in association tests. According to the authors, the approach could potentially be generalized to other disease states and immunological phenotypes. The sequencing pipeline was judged likely to have produced a cluster of highly shared sequence variants as a technical artifact. At a false discovery rate of 0.05, a later analysis linked approximately 18,000 TCR beta sequences to specific HLA alleles. According to a later genetic analysis, donors in an Asian-associated ancestry cluster had fewer N-insertions in productive TCRs than the approximately 630-donor mean. A later analysis found that TCR association rates varied across HLA loci, with DRB1 alleles showing the most associated TCRs and HLA-C alleles the fewest. A later analysis found that HLA-associated TCR beta chains were more clonally expanded and had lower generation probabilities than equally common non-associated chains. According to a later analysis, parvovirus B19, influenza, CMV and Epstein-Barr virus appeared linked to several top co-occurrence clusters. A few of the identified cytomegalovirus-associated TCR beta chains were confirmed in vitro to be specific for cytomegalovirus antigens. In an earlier analysis of over 550 of the donors, most TCR beta V segments were observed in productive rearrangements about 87% or about 30% of the time, broadly matching IMGT annotations. Sequencing depth was assumed to be roughly uniform across donors in the presence/absence analyses, though that assumption may not hold. In this cohort, only TCR beta chains were sequenced, and detectable features were limited by the absence of alpha or paired-chain data. Most CMV-associated TCR beta chains appeared to be HLA-restricted in a later analysis, and the HLA associations seemed to be driven largely by CMV exposure. For the cohort, immune exposure information was limited to CMV serostatus. Assigning TCR associations to individual alleles was difficult when HLA alleles, especially DR and DQ, strongly co-occurred. Because counts were too low, under 20 rarely observed V segments, including chromosome 9 orphons, were left out of the earlier analysis of approximately 500 of the donors. A total of 150 or so TCR beta chains were listed by the study as associated with cytomegalovirus. Some IMGT-functional V segments, including TRBV6-2 and TRBV6-3, could not be distinguished by the 87-base-pair reads and were therefore excluded. A further reported finding was that TCR beta sequences accurately predicted the HLA-A and HLA-B alleles for most subjects in the first cohort. A later genetic analysis associated a missense DCLRE1C variant with V-gene and J-gene trimming of TCR beta chains, and an independent cohort replicated the association. Linkage disequilibrium might explain the correlated functional status among segregating V segments, but an unknown experimental factor could not be excluded. Across donors, most TCR sequences were observed very rarely, whereas some public TCRs were present in many individuals. The classifier was reported to diagnose cytomegalovirus status with high specificity and sensitivity in both the original cohort and the validation cohort.

Receptor libraries were prepared by the immunoSEQ multiplex PCR assay. For the multiplex PCR, a mixture combining 60 forward primers for TCR Vbeta segments and 13 reverse primers for TCR Jbeta segments was used. A multiplex PCR assay on genomic DNA amplified the CDR3 region of rearranged TCR beta genes. Amplified TCR beta libraries were sequenced as 87-base-pair reads on the Illumina HiSeq System. The study's own analysis went as follows. In a later analysis, 70 million to 95 million unique TCR beta chains were counted across the roughly 610 repertoires, and roughly 11 million of these chains were shared by at least two donors. To remove PCR and sequencing errors, raw reads were error-corrected and collapsed into unique sequences using a nearest-neighbor algorithm that merged closely related sequences. V, D and J gene segments were assigned by aligning CDR3 sequences to IMGT reference sequences. For a sequence to be retained, a match of at least six nucleotides was required to both a V gene segment and a J gene segment. A rearrangement counted as productive if the CDR3 had no stop codons and remained in frame with V and J, and every other rearrangement counted as non-productive. CDR3 was defined by IMGT convention, running from the second conserved V-encoded cysteine to the conserved J-encoded phenylalanine. The earlier analysis of around 640 of the donors excluded sequences that lacked an unambiguous match to a single V gene segment. In an earlier analysis of 587 of the donors, V segments were called functional above 56.7% productive rearrangements and were called segregating when the between-donor standard deviation exceeded 5%. A statistical classification framework was built to diagnose cytomegalovirus status from the catalog of TCR beta chain sequences. V and J gene assignment, in a later analysis, came from comparing TCR nucleotide sequences with IMGT/GENE-DB human TR gene sequences. A later analysis assigned CDR3 sequences and most-parsimonious VDJ recombination scenarios with the TCRdist pipeline. In a later analysis, each TCR beta chain was defined by its CDR3 amino acid sequence together with its V-gene family, and reads lacking a unique V-gene family were excluded. As a way to deal with suspected cross-contamination and a sequencing artifact, a later analysis dropped 640 or so nucleotide sequences that were highly shared and had low generation probability. A later analysis calculated a clonal expansion index for each public chain from normalized within-repertoire ranks of inferred template counts. In a later analysis, generation probabilities were computed using a VDJ recombination model fitted to out-of-frame rearrangements, and the results were checked against IGoR. A later analysis scored TCR-TCR, TCR-HLA and TCR-CMV co-occurrence with hypergeometric tests, applying a repertoire-size bias correction to TCR pairs. A later analysis estimated false discovery rates by permuting HLA or CMV assignments 20 times. In a later analysis, co-occurring TCRs were grouped with DBSCAN, and TCRdist sequence similarity was added when clustering was performed within HLA-allele-positive subsets. Co-occurrence clustering excluded repertoires with fewer than 30,000 or more than 120,000 public chains, plus five with anomalous nucleotide sharing. This immuneACCESS table, as held by TCRdb, lists in-frame sequences with V and J called but not all clones. Of the missing ones, under half trace to an unresolved V gene in checked studies; the others have no known cause. V and J calls and clone size come straight from that table; D and trimming were deduced from the DNA. This sample comprises approximately 210,000 clones, around four fifths of them detected only once. The ten largest clones add up to approximately 1% of the sample.

To note about this clone: What this receptor recognizes is not known. Base qualities were left out, and no much larger clone turns up one base away.

The cohort consisted of more than 650 healthy bone marrow donors. All cohort members were sampled while nominally healthy, although unrecorded immune exposures were likely present. The donor was CMV seronegative and was included in the group of a few hundred seronegative cohort members. Each donor provided a peripheral blood sample, and peripheral blood mononuclear cells were used for TCR beta sequencing. The Qiagen DNeasy Blood Extraction Kit was used to extract genomic DNA from the blood cell samples. Trimming costs V 3 bases and J 0 bases, and their ends lie 3 bases apart. The CDR3, from cysteine to phenylalanine, totals 12 residues. CDR3 DNA is the only sequence kept; it has 36 bases, read in frame from the first base. The germline V gene encodes CDR1 SQVTM and CDR2 ANQGSEA.

This sequence was found in a woman in her thirties or forties in good health and CMV-seronegative. The source material was PBMCs. This receptor chain uses TRBV29-1 and TRBJ1-3; no D gene can be assigned with confidence. For the CDR3, the sequence is CSVDLSGNTIYF. The DNA is TGCAGCGTTGACCTCTCTGGAAACACCATATATTTT. The CDR3 plus the reference TRBV29-1 and TRBJ1-3 genes for the other parts give the full variable domain: SAVISQKPSRDICQRGTSLTIQCQVDSQVTMMFWYRQQPGQSLTLIATANQGSEATYESGFVIDKFPISRPNLTFSTLTVSNMSPEDSSIYLCSVDLSGNTIYFGEGSWLTVV.